This TCR beta chain stems from a study of CD8 T cells in ankylosing spondylitis. The CDR3 runs to 13 residues. Germline V lookup: CDR1 MNHEY, CDR2 SMNVEV (reference sequence). The V end lost 8 bases, the J end lost 0 bases, and 8 bases lay between the germline ends. Comments on this clonotype: Antigen: not known.

TCRdb re-called the 5' RACE reads with MiXCR, one entry per CDR3 protein. The sample consists of some 250,000 distinct CDR3 sequences, roughly 25% of them appearing once. Study findings and constraints: A motif in TCR beta, a set of eight or nine highly homologous variants, appeared characteristic of ankylosing spondylitis blood.

The J gene is TRBJ2-1, the V gene TRBV27; D is unclear. Sequencing was performed on blood, either unsorted or a sorted T cell fraction (not recorded which). The receptor comes from a male donor with ankylosing spondylitis or in good health (not recorded which). Here the CDR3 reads CASQLSSYNEQFF. CDR3 sequence (DNA): TGTGCCAGCCAGCTTAGCTCCTACAATGAGCAGTTCTTC.